Presented here are 31 T cell receptor beta chains from one specimen sequenced in a study of cytomegalovirus exposure and HLA in healthy donors (dated by TCRdb to the late 2010s). Libraries came from the immunoSEQ multiplex PCR assay. The multiplex PCR relied on a mix of 60 forward primers for TCR Vbeta segments and 13 reverse primers for TCR Jbeta segments. TCRdb retrieved this table from immuneACCESS and kept in-frame rearrangements only. Not all clones are present; in checked studies, unresolved V genes account for under half, and no reason is known for the remainder. This sample has around 90,000 clones in its table, and approximately 68% of those were observed once. 20% to 25% of the sample lies in the top ten. The sample was PBMCs. The receptors originated from a woman between 50 and 59 years old in good health and CMV-seropositive.

This chain uses TRBV11-1 with TRBJ2-2, with TRBD2 matching 8 bases. The CDR3 has 16 amino acids. The V gene end was trimmed by 8 bases and the J gene end by 7 bases; junction bases not matched to a gene: 15. The germline V gene encodes CDR1 SGHAT and CDR2 FQDESV (reference sequence). For the CDR3, the DNA is TGTGCCAGCGCCCCTTACACCAGCGGGGGAATCGGGGAGCTGTTTTTT. It is translated as CASAPYTSGGIGELFF.

J is TRBJ2-5 and V is TRBV30; weak D call: TRBD2 (6 bases). The CDR3 is 14 amino acids. CDR1 and CDR2 (germline): GTSNPN, SVGIG (reference sequence). V lost 6 bases to trimming and J lost 2 bases, with 16 bases between them. The CDR3 reads CACTTGTLQETQYF. In DNA form, the CDR3 reads TGTGCCTGCACGACGGGGACTCTTCAAGAGACCCAGTACTTC.

V and J are TRBV28 and TRBJ1-4, with TRBD1 identical over 8 bases. Trimming cost V 6 bases and J 6 bases; bases outside gene matches: 9. Germline CDR1 and CDR2: MDHEN and SYDVKM. CDR3 length: 15 residues. Here the CDR3 DNA reads TGTGCCAGCAGGGGCTGGACAGGGTTGGATGAAAAACTGTTTTTT. Translated, it gives CASRGWTGLDEKLFF.

The chain combines TRBV7-9 with TRBJ1-1, with 7 bases lining up with TRBD1. The V gene end was trimmed by 5 bases and the J gene end by 6 bases; junction bases not matched to a gene: 9. The CDR3 is made up of 14 amino acids. Germline-derived CDR1 and CDR2 are SEHNR and FQNEAQ (reference sequence). CDR3 DNA: TGTGCCAGCAGCGCCGACAGGGTGCTTGCTGAAGCTTTCTTT. The encoded protein is CASSADRVLAEAFF.

A few counts support this clone. The chain recombines TRBV25-1 with TRBJ1-1, with TRBD1 as a possible D gene (5 bases). V was clipped by 4 bases and J by 6 bases, with 21 bases between them. This CDR3 comprises 16 residues. Germline CDR1 reads MGHDK; CDR2 reads SYGVNS. The CDR3 protein is CASSGGVVSRVAEAFF. CDR3 sequence (DNA): TGTGCCAGCAGTGGGGGGGTGGTGAGCAGGGTGGCTGAAGCTTTCTTT.

V is TRBV18 and J is TRBJ1-2; D possibly corresponds to TRBD1 (6 bases). The CDR3 length is 13 residues. Germline-derived CDR1 and CDR2 are KGHSH and LQKENI. The V gene lost 0 bases and the J gene lost 6 bases, with 8 bases spanning the gap. The CDR3 sequence is CASSPPAGDGYTF. In DNA, the CDR3 is TGTGCCAGCTCACCACCGGCAGGGGATGGCTACACCTTC.

The chain is built from TRBV15 and TRBJ2-3; weak D call: TRBD2 (6 bases). The germline V gene encodes CDR1 LNHNV and CDR2 YYDKDF (reference sequence). The CDR3 length is 16 residues. Trimming took off 0 bases at V and 1 base at J, with 11 bases between the two ends. CDR3 loop: CATSRDGTDGTDTQYF. The CDR3 DNA follows: TGTGCCACCAGCAGAGATGGGACTGACGGCACAGATACGCAGTATTTT.

The chain carries TRBV2 and TRBJ2-3; a weak D match, TRBD2 (5 bases). Germline CDR1 is SNHLY and CDR2 is FYNNEI. CDR3 length: 13 amino acids. V was trimmed by 1 base and J by 6 bases, leaving 8 bases between them. The CDR3 nucleotides read TGTGCCAGCAGTGAAGGGACTCCCGATACGCAGTATTTT. Its protein product is CASSEGTPDTQYF.

The chain recombines TRBV6-1 with TRBJ1-3; a weak D match, TRBD1 (6 bases). The CDR3 is made up of 14 amino acids. Germline V lookup: CDR1 MNHNS, CDR2 SASEGT. The V gene lost 10 bases and the J gene lost 2 bases, with 15 bases spanning the gap. The CDR3 spells CATSYTGTGNTIYF. CDR3 bases: TGTGCCACATCCTACACAGGGACTGGAAACACCATATATTTT.

The chain combines TRBV7-2 with TRBJ1-2; D is uncertain. V lost 1 base to trimming and J lost 2 bases, with 8 bases between them. From germline, CDR1 is SGHTA and CDR2 FQGNSA. This CDR3 is 14 amino acids long. In nucleotides, the CDR3 is TGTGCCAGCAGCTTAGACTTTGAAAACTATGGCTACACCTTC. Translating it yields CASSLDFENYGYTF.

This chain links TRBV7-9 with TRBJ1-1, with D unclear. The CDR3 is 14 residues long. Trimming stripped 4 bases from V and 3 bases from J, with 12 bases between. Germline V CDR1 and CDR2: SEHNR, FQNEAQ (reference sequence). CDR3 DNA: TGTGCCAGCAGCTCACCTCCGGAGGACACTGAAGCTTTCTTT. Its protein is CASSSPPEDTEAFF.

The chain links TRBV5-8 to TRBJ2-5; TRBD2 matches at 7 bases. V lost 0 bases, J lost 2 bases, and 4 bases stayed unmatched. This CDR3 is 15 amino acids long. Germline loops: CDR1 SGHTS, CDR2 YDEGEE. CDR3 sequence (DNA): TGTGCCAGCAGCTTGGTATTCGGGGGGCAAGAGACCCAGTACTTC. It yields the protein CASSLVFGGQETQYF.

This clone was detected only once. The rearrangement joins TRBV7-8 to TRBJ2-1, with 7 nucleotides matching TRBD2. Germline values: CDR1 SGHVS, CDR2 FQNEAQ. CDR3 length: 15 amino acids. Trimming at V came to 2 bases and at J to 0 bases, leaving 1 base not matched to a gene. The CDR3 sequence: CASSLIAGSYNEQFF. The CDR3 coding sequence is TGTGCCAGCAGCTTAATAGCGGGCTCCTACAATGAGCAGTTCTTC. Based on the CDR3 plus reference TRBV7-8 and TRBJ2-1, the full variable domain is GAGVSQSPRYKVAKRGQDVALRCDPISGHVSLFWYQQALGQGPEFLTYFQNEAQLDKSGLPSDRFFAERPEGSVSTLKIQRTQQEDSAVYLCASSLIAGSYNEQFFGPGTRLTVL.

V is TRBV7-6 and J is TRBJ2-7; D gene uncertain. CDR3 length: 13 amino acids. The V end lost 5 bases, the J end lost 1 base, and 9 bases lay between the germline ends. Germline CDR1 and CDR2: SGHVS and FNYEAQ. This CDR3 is CASSPGFSYEQYF. The CDR3 DNA sequence: TGTGCCAGCAGCCCCGGGTTTTCCTACGAGCAGTACTTC. The full variable domain, its missing parts supplied by reference TRBV7-6 and TRBJ2-7, is GAGVSQSPRYKVTKRGQDVALRCDPISGHVSLYWYRQALGQGPEFLTYFNYEAQQDKSGLPNDRFSAERPEGSISTLTIQRTEQRDSAMYRCASSPGFSYEQYFGPGTRLTVT.

The CDR3 is CASSLSQGNYGYTF. CDR3 nucleotide sequence: TGTGCCAGCAGTTTATCCCAGGGAAACTATGGCTACACCTTC. The chain uses TRBV28 and TRBJ1-2; a possible D gene is TRBD1 (5 bases). This CDR3 comprises 14 residues. CDR1 is MDHEN, CDR2 SYDVKM, per germline. The V end lost 1 base, the J end lost 2 bases, and 8 bases lay between the germline ends.

This chain links TRBV7-9 with TRBJ1-1; 8 bases are a match to TRBD1. With 3 bases clipped from V and 5 bases from J, the junction kept 11 bases outside the gene matches. This CDR3 spans 16 amino acids. Germline CDR1 is SEHNR and CDR2 is FQNEAQ (reference sequence). The CDR3 region is CASSFVQGARDTEAFF. The CDR3 DNA reads as TGTGCCAGCAGCTTCGTCCAGGGGGCGAGGGATACTGAAGCTTTCTTT.

V and J are TRBV5-1 and TRBJ2-3; D might be TRBD2 (5 bases). There are 15 residues in the CDR3. Germline values: CDR1 SGHRS, CDR2 YFSETQ. The ends were cut back, 4 bases at V and 1 base at J, with 13 bases in the middle. The CDR3 loop reads CASSPREIGTDTQYF. The CDR3 region has the DNA TGCGCCAGCAGCCCGAGGGAAATTGGCACAGATACGCAGTATTTT.

This clone was detected many times. The J gene is TRBJ1-1, the V gene TRBV4-2; 11 nucleotides align to TRBD1. J lost 5 bases, V lost 0 bases, and 5 bases had no gene match. This CDR3 comprises 16 residues. Per germline, CDR1 LGHNA and CDR2 YNFKEQ. CDR3 nucleotides: TGTGCCAGCAGCCAAGATGGTGGGACAGGGGGGACTGAAGCTTTCTTT. Amino acids: CASSQDGGTGGTEAFF.

Of note for this clone: Additional DNA sequences in this sample encode the identical CDR3. The chain joins TRBV5-1 to TRBJ1-1; TRBD1 matches at 9 bases. The CDR3 is made up of 15 amino acids. Germline CDR1 reads SGHRS; CDR2 reads YFSETQ. V lost 2 bases to trimming and J lost 0 bases; unmatched junction nucleotides: 2. The chain's CDR3 is CASSLGTGMNTEAFF. In DNA, the CDR3 is TGCGCCAGCAGCTTAGGGACAGGGATGAACACTGAAGCTTTCTTT.

The rearrangement uses TRBV7-9 and TRBJ2-7; maybe TRBD2 (7 bases). The V gene lost 8 bases and the J gene lost 3 bases, with 14 bases spanning the gap. CDR1 SEHNR and CDR2 FQNEAQ come from the germline V gene (reference sequence). The CDR3 sequence is 13 residues long. CDR3 protein: CASSRGGLYEQYF. For the CDR3, the DNA is TGTGCCAGCTCTAGGGGGGGACTCTACGAGCAGTACTTC.

The rearrangement joins TRBV6-5 to TRBJ1-2; maybe TRBD1 (6 bases). Germline V lookup: CDR1 MNHEY, CDR2 SVGAGI. Trimming pared 0 bases from V and 5 bases from J, leaving 13 bases between. This CDR3 comprises 15 residues. CDR3 DNA: TGTGCCAGCAGTTACTCGGGGGCGGGAGGGTATGGCTACACCTTC. Translation gives CASSYSGAGGYGYTF.

The table lists this clone with a few counts. J is TRBJ2-5 and V is TRBV15; D uncertain. Germline V gives CDR1 LNHNV, CDR2 YYDKDF (reference sequence). The CDR3 sequence is 14 residues long. Between the trimmed V and J ends, which lost 1 base and 2 bases, there was a span of 8 bases. The CDR3 coding sequence is TGTGCCACCAGCAGAGGCTTAGAACAAGAGACCCAGTACTTC. This translates into CATSRGLEQETQYF.

The CDR3 DNA sequence: TGTGCCAGCAGTTTCGGGACTAGCCTGAACACCGGGGAGCTGTTTTTT. Translation gives CASSFGTSLNTGELFF. The chain joins TRBV27 to TRBJ2-2, with 9 bases fitting TRBD2. The germline V gene encodes CDR1 MNHEY and CDR2 SMNVEV (reference sequence). This CDR3 region has 16 residues. The V gene end was trimmed by 3 bases and the J gene end by 1 base; junction bases not matched to a gene: 3.

The chain combines TRBV29-1 with TRBJ1-1; D not certain. Looked up from germline, CDR1 is SQVTM and CDR2 is ANQGSEA. Between the trimmed V and J ends, which lost 7 bases and 11 bases, there was a span of 20 bases. This CDR3 contains 12 residues. This CDR3 is CSGKAGGPRAFF. CDR3 coding DNA: TGCAGCGGAAAGGCGGGAGGCCCGAGGGCTTTCTTT.

This clone has just a few counts. The J gene is TRBJ2-2, the V gene TRBV6-5; 8 bases map to TRBD1. V shed 6 bases, J shed 0 bases, and the junction held 0 bases outside the gene matches. CDR3 length: 14 residues. Germline values: CDR1 MNHEY, CDR2 SVGAGI. In DNA, the CDR3 is TGTGCCAGCAGGACAGGGGCGAACACCGGGGAGCTGTTTTTT. The encoded protein is CASRTGANTGELFF.

The rearrangement uses TRBV10-3 and TRBJ2-3; D may be TRBD2 (5 bases). This CDR3 contains 14 residues. Trimming shortened V by 7 bases and J by 4 bases, and 15 bases separated the two germline ends. Germline V gene sequence: CDR1 ENHRY, CDR2 SYGVKD. CDR3 DNA: TGTGCCATCAAACCGACCGACGGGGCAGATACGCAGTATTTT. It codes for CAIKPTDGADTQYF.

The chain recombines TRBV28 with TRBJ1-2, with a tentative D call TRBD1 (5 bases). CDR1 MDHEN and CDR2 SYDVKM come from the germline V gene. CDR3 size: 15 residues. Trimming cost V 4 bases and J 0 bases, with 12 bases left between them. Here the CDR3 DNA reads TGTGCCAGCAGTTCCCCCGCAGGGTCTAACTATGGCTACACCTTC. Its protein is CASSSPAGSNYGYTF.

In regard to this clone: Other DNA sequences in this sample translate to the same CDR3. The chain couples TRBV5-6 to TRBJ1-5; D call uncertain. This CDR3 has 15 residues. Germline CDR1 SGHDT, CDR2 YYEEEE. V was clipped by 0 bases and J by 0 bases, with 7 bases between them. In DNA, the CDR3 is TGTGCCAGCAGCTTGGGCACCTATAGCAATCAGCCCCAGCATTTT. Translation: CASSLGTYSNQPQHF. Combining the CDR3 with reference TRBV5-6 and TRBJ1-5 gives the whole variable domain DAGVTQSPTHLIKTRGQQVTLRCSPKSGHDTVSWYQQALGQGPQFIFQYYEEEERQRGNFPDRFSGHQFPNYSSELNVNALLLGDSALYLCASSLGTYSNQPQHFGDGTRLSIL.

This chain connects TRBV7-3 to TRBJ2-7; 11 bases match TRBD2. The junction had 6 bases not matched to a gene; V was cut back by 5 bases and J by 6 bases. Germline CDR1 and CDR2: SGHTA and FQGTGA. CDR3 length equals 14 residues. The CDR3 protein is CASSQGTSGGEQYF. In DNA form, the CDR3 reads TGTGCCAGCAGCCAGGGGACTAGCGGCGGCGAGCAGTACTTC. Based on the CDR3 plus reference TRBV7-3 and TRBJ2-7, the full variable domain is GAGVSQTPSNKVTEKGKYVELRCDPISGHTALYWYRQSLGQGPEFLIYFQGTGAADDSGLPNDRFFAVRPEGSVSTLKIQRTERGDSAVYLCASSQGTSGGEQYFGPGTRLTVT.

The chain uses TRBV13 and TRBJ2-6; D not resolved. The CDR3 length is 17 residues. CDR1 and CDR2 (germline): PRHDT, FYEKMQ (reference sequence). V was pared by 3 bases and J by 1 base, with 13 bases between. CDR3 nucleotides: TGTGCCAGCAGCTTGGGCCCCGTGGTATCTGGGGCCAACGTCCTGACTTTC. Protein product: CASSLGPVVSGANVLTF.

This clone was seen repeatedly, ten times or more. V and J are TRBV6-5 and TRBJ2-2; TRBD1 might be the D (5 bases). CDR1 MNHEY and CDR2 SVGAGI come from the germline V gene. Trimming left V 5 bases short and J 6 bases short, with 10 bases between. The CDR3 has 13 amino acids. This CDR3 reads CASSLDSSGELFF. The CDR3 DNA reads as TGTGCCAGCAGTCTAGACAGTTCCGGGGAGCTGTTTTTT.